Sequencing of this T cell receptor (beta chain) was carried out in a study of T-cell reconstitution after alpha-beta-depleted transplantation in children. Study-level results: Surviving recipient T cells and thymic progenitors accounted for the high day-60 TCRbeta diversity observed in some patients. By one year post-transplant, T-cell counts and diversity largely arose from T cells that were newly produced.

Unique molecular identifiers were built into the TCRbeta library. Each CDR3 protein gets one entry after TCRdb re-called the PCR reads with MiXCR. The sample has about 980,000 distinct CDR3 sequences, 25% to 30% seen once; the top ten hold roughly 31%. Germline CDR1 and CDR2: SGHRS and YFSETQ. The CDR3 spans 14 residues. V was pared by 0 bases and J by 5 bases, with 4 bases of the junction left unmatched. With regard to this clonotype: Its antigen is undetermined.

V usage is TRBV5-1 and J usage is TRBJ2-5; 7 bases line up with TRBD2. The receptor comes from a boy less than two years old who had a stem cell transplant for SCID, so the T cells may come from the graft donor. Here the sequenced sample was PBMCs, mostly from graft donor cells, taken 360 days after TCRalphabeta/CD19-depleted stem cell transplant. This CDR3 is CASSLGSGDETQYF. In DNA, the CDR3 is TGCGCCAGCAGCTTGGGGAGCGGGGACGAGACCCAGTACTTC. Full variable domain (outside the CDR3, taken from reference TRBV5-1 and TRBJ2-5): KAGVTQTPRYLIKTRGQQVTLSCSPISGHRSVSWYQQTPGQGLQFLFEYFSETQRNKGNFPGRFSGRQFSNSRSEMNVSTLELGDSALYLCASSLGSGDETQYFGPGTRLLVL.